Given below is one TCR beta chain in context. The antigen this receptor binds is unknown. No per-base quality is available; no much larger clone lies one base away. The data were taken from a study of T cells in Graves' hyperthyroidism and ophthalmopathy (dated by TCRdb to 2018 to 2020). For the wider study: Peripheral blood was collected at initial diagnosis, before any treatment. After sampling, hyperthyroidism patients received methimazole starting at 30 mg daily, and ophthalmopathy patients received high-dose intravenous methylprednisolone. To identify TCR V-J signatures that set the groups apart, the researchers used a discovery cohort of about a hundred patients, made up of fewer than 50 with Graves' ophthalmopathy and about 55 with stable Graves' hyperthyroidism. The paper reports TCR Vbeta CDR3 sequencing of over 130 peripheral blood samples: 40 to 45 ophthalmopathy, over 70 hyperthyroidism and roughly 17 progressor patients. For training and testing, the 80 to 100 patients in the discovery cohort were randomly divided in a 7:3 ratio. An independent validation cohort of under 20 hyperthyroidism patients and over 15 patients who later progressed to ophthalmopathy tested prospective prediction of ophthalmopathy. In addition, the study compared T-cell repertoires in thyroid tissue and in blood from over 5 Graves' hyperthyroidism patients.

Stable Graves' hyperthyroidism was defined as no progression to ophthalmopathy during 18 months of follow-up. Hyperthyroidism patients were newly diagnosed, had a disease duration of under 2 months, and were aged 18 to 65 years. Patients with uncontrolled infections, other autoimmune diseases, pregnancy or lactation were excluded. Diagnoses were established on the basis of clinical symptoms, serum thyroxine and TRAb, thyroid ultrasound, and orbital computed tomography. Ficoll-Paque density gradient centrifugation was used to isolate PBMCs from about 9.4 ml of fresh peripheral blood. Trizol reagent was used to extract total RNA, and RNA quality was then checked on an Agilent 2100 Bioanalyzer. Trimmed from V: 4 bases; trimmed from J: 0 bases; junction bases lacking a gene match: 2. The germline V gene gives CDR1 as SQVTM and CDR2 as ANQGSEA. From the cysteine up to the phenylalanine, the CDR3 has a length of 13 residues. Here the CDR3 DNA is all that survives: 39 bases in frame from base 1.

The TCR beta CDR3 regions were amplified from the RNA transcripts. The first round of RT-PCR for the TCR CDR3 was performed with the HTBI primer set and the Qiagen OneStep RT-PCR kit. Libraries were constructed in a second round of multiplex PCR, after which size selection and purification were performed. Paired-end sequencing of the libraries was performed with 100 bp reads on an Illumina HiSeq2000. The authors processed their data as follows. SOAPnuke was used to process the raw data, with reads discarded if the reads contained adapters or uncalled bases, had a mean Phred below 15, or lacked an exact constant-primer or identifier match. High-quality paired reads were merged with COPE v1.2.5, and unique nucleotide sequences were defined as clonotypes. Clonotypes were aligned to IMGT TRBV, TRBD and TRBJ reference segments using MiTCR v1.1. Analysis was restricted to V-J combinations with a frequency above 0.0001, which covered roughly 99% of repertoires. The TCS score was defined as F50 (clonal expansion) divided by E x V (chaos), with BLOSUM62-based TCRdist calculated between CDR3 peptides within each V-J. Welch's t-statistics and random forest reduced fewer than 550 V-J features to about 12, which were used in a naive Bayes classifier (R e1071). In TCRdb, the public reads were trimmed at Q25 with fastp and aligned with MiXCR, with productive beta chains retained. Merged by CDR3 protein, the rows form single entries marked with the most common genes and DNA. For this entry, the V and J calls and clone size follow TCRdb and not the study's own pipeline. Here the sample has approximately 330,000 distinct CDR3 sequences; roughly 18% occur a single time. The ten largest clones add up to around 50% of the sample.

Results and caveats for the whole study, not just this receptor: Most expanded thyroid clonotypes (frequency above 0.001) were also detected in blood, a finding suggesting that blood repertoires may reflect thyroid immune responses. In validation, the model predicted progression to ophthalmopathy a median of around six months before onset, with approximately 71% sensitivity and about 72% specificity. No statistical method was used to fix the sample size in advance, and group allocation was not hidden from the investigators. In cross-validation, a model built on a 13 V-J signature told ophthalmopathy apart from stable hyperthyroidism with under 90% sensitivity and about 81% specificity, and in testing the same model reached 80%/75%.

The sequence is built from TRBV29-1 and TRBJ1-2; 7 of the junction bases match TRBD1. The sequence was collected from a woman between 45 and 65 years old with Graves' hyperthyroidism. The sequenced sample was blood. The nucleotide sequence is given as TGCAGCGTTGCACAGGGGCCTAACTATGGCTACACCTTC. It is translated as CSVAQGPNYGYTF.